This T cell receptor beta chain comes out of a study of CD8 T cells in Susac syndrome. Broader study findings: Acknowledgment was made by the study that its TCR sequencing and HLA analysis involved a relatively small number of individuals.

Details on this clonotype: Its antigen is as yet unknown.

Sequencing of TCR beta drew on CD8+ and CD4+ T cells from blood. The CDR3 length is 13 residues. Trimming took 7 bases from V and 0 from J, leaving 12 bases between them. In germline, CDR1 is SQVTM, CDR2 ANQGSEA. Random hexamers served to reverse transcribe about 0.45 to 1 ug RNA. With immunoSEQ multiplex PCR, TCR beta CDR3 was amplified across 54 Vbeta and 13 Jbeta. TCRdb passed the immunoSEQ multiplex PCR reads through MiXCR, listing each CDR3 protein once. The sample consists of roughly 330,000 distinct CDR3 sequences, about 91% of them appearing once. Sequencing used CD4+ T cells from PBMCs. The receptor was isolated from a human donor with multiple sclerosis. The chain recombines TRBV29-1 with TRBJ1-1; the D gene is possibly TRBD1 (6 bases). The CDR3 sequence is CSGVGGMNTEAFF. The CDR3 DNA sequence: TGCAGCGGGGTAGGGGGGATGAACACTGAAGCTTTCTTT.